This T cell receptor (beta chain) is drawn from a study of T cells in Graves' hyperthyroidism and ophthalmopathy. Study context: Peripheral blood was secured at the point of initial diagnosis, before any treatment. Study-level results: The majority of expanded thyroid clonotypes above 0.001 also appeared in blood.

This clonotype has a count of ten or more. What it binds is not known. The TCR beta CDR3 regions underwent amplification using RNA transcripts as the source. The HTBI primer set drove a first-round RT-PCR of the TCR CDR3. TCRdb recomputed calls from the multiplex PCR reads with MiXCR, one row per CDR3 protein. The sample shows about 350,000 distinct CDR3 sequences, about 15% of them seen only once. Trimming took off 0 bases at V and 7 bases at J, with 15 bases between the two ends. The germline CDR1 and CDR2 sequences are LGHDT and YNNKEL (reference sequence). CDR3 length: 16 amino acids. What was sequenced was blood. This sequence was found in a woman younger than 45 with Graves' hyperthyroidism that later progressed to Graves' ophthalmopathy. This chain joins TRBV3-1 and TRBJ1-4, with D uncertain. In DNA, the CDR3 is TGTGCCAGCAGCCAAGAAGGCGGATACCAGCGTGAAAAACTGTTTTTT. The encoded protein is CASSQEGGYQREKLFF.